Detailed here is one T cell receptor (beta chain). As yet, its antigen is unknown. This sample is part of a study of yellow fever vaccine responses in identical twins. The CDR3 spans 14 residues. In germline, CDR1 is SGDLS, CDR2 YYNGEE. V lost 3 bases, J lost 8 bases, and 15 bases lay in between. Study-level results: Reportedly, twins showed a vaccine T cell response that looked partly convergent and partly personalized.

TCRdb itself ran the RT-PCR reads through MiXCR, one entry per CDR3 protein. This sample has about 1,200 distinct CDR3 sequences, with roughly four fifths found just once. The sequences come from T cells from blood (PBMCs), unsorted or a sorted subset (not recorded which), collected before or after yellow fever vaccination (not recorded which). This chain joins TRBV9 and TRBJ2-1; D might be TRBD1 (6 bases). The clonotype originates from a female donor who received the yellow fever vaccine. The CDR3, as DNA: TGTGCCAGCAGCGCCACCCAGGGGCTGCATGAGCAGTTCTTC. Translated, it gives CASSATQGLHEQFF.